This T cell receptor (beta chain) appears in the sequencing data of a study of blood T cell repertoires in COVID-19. The wider study: The United States, Italy and Spain provided the acute and convalescent COVID-19 samples. In each case, the material was cDNA or gDNA derived from T cells, B-cell-depleted T cells, or PBMCs.

Trimming took off 3 bases at V and 0 bases at J, with 9 bases between the two ends. The CDR3 has 15 amino acids. Germline V gene data show CDR1 as KGHSH and CDR2 as LQKENI. In the authors' workflow: Nucleated cell counts were estimated from reference gene primer amplification. Measured with immunoSEQ multiplex PCR; TCRdb has only the in-frame clones, and not every one. D and trimming were read from the DNA, whereas the V and J calls and clone size are those reported in that table. Seen here are 98,000 or so clones, just over 85% observed once, and the top ten hold 10% to 15%. The sequence was collected from an older woman in a cohort sampled during active or convalescent COVID-19. The chain recombines TRBV18 with TRBJ1-5; D not certain. Material: peripheral blood. Here the CDR3 reads CASSPEHYSNQPQHF. The DNA of the CDR3 is TGTGCCAGCTCACCCGAGCATTATAGCAATCAGCCCCAGCATTTT.